Shown below are 27 T cell receptor beta chains from a single sample sequenced in a study of blood T cells in healthy people across ages. Using a J-beta primer mix together with a sample-barcoded 5' primer, a second PCR was run for roughly 7 to 11 cycles. TCRdb reanalysed the 5' RACE reads using MiXCR and keeps one entry per CDR3 protein. The sample consists of around 800,000 distinct CDR3 sequences, 20% to 30% of them appearing once. A further study also used this sample, focusing on T cells of mothers and their children.

Sequences were obtained from blood. Every receptor here comes from a boy aged 5-17 years in good health.

This chain links TRBV20-1 with TRBJ2-3; D unresolved. The assigned J gene may be wrong: the sequence end matches TRBJ2-5 better. The CDR3 covers 14 residues. Looked up from germline, CDR1 is DFQATT and CDR2 is SNEGSKA (reference sequence). The chain's CDR3 is CSARHPPNQETQYF. Written as DNA, the CDR3 is TGCAGTGCTAGACATCCGCCGAATCAAGAGACCCAGTACTTC.

The chain employs TRBV9 and TRBJ2-3; TRBD2 matches at 11 bases. The CDR3 has 16 residues. V shed 2 bases, J shed 4 bases, and the junction held 6 bases outside the gene matches. Germline V gene sequence: CDR1 SGDLS, CDR2 YYNGEE. CDR3 sequence reads: CASSVSLAGGSDTQYF. Here the CDR3 DNA reads TGTGCCAGCAGCGTGAGTCTAGCGGGAGGATCAGATACGCAGTATTTT.

The V and J genes are TRBV29-1 and TRBJ1-2, with D uncertain. The CDR3 consists of 16 residues. Per germline, CDR1 SQVTM and CDR2 ANQGSEA. Trimming took off 6 bases at V and 4 bases at J, with 24 bases between the two ends. In DNA, the CDR3 is TGCAGCGTCACGGATGGGGTTGGGGAGGCGACCTATGGCTACACCTTC. Translated: CSVTDGVGEATYGYTF.

This clonotype was counted a few times. The chain couples TRBV28 to TRBJ1-4; 12 bases are shared with TRBD1. The ends lost 6 bases at V and 13 bases at J; junction bases unmatched: 9. Germline assignment: CDR1 MDHEN and CDR2 SYDVKM. This CDR3 is built from 14 residues. CDR3 loop: CASSPGTGGGPLFF. CDR3 nucleotide sequence: TGTGCCAGCAGCCCCGGGACAGGGGGCGGCCCACTGTTTTTT. The variable domain in full, with the rest retrieved from reference TRBV28 and TRBJ1-4, is DVKVTQSSRYLVKRTGEKVFLECVQDMDHENMFWYRQDPGLGLRLIYFSYDVKMKEKGDIPEGYSVSREKKERFSLILESASTNQTSMYLCASSPGTGGGPLFFGSGTQLSVL.

This clonotype was found a few times. The chain uses TRBV20-1 and TRBJ2-5; 9 bases map to TRBD1. Trimming took 5 bases from V and 4 from J; bases not matched to a gene: 2. Germline V gene lookup returns CDR1 DFQATT and CDR2 SNEGSKA (reference sequence). The CDR3 is 12 residues long. The CDR3 region has the DNA TGCAGTGCTGGGGGACAGGGAGAGACCCAGTACTTC. This codes for CSAGGQGETQYF.

This clonotype was observed a few times. This sequence joins TRBV4-2 and TRBJ1-2; 9 bases map to TRBD1. CDR3 size: 17 residues. The junction had 9 bases not matched to a gene; V was cut back by 4 bases and J by 0 bases. The germline gives CDR1 LGHNA, CDR2 YNFKEQ. CDR3 loop: CASSPTGGDLANYGYTF. The CDR3 DNA reads as TGTGCCAGCAGCCCCACAGGGGGCGACTTGGCTAACTATGGCTACACCTTC.

The chain has TRBV7-2 and TRBJ2-5, with D uncertain. Germline CDR1 is SGHTA and CDR2 is FQGNSA. The CDR3 is 11 residues long. V lost 5 bases and J 9 bases, leaving 10 bases between the germline ends. The CDR3 loop is CASSQLGSQYF. DNA for the CDR3: TGTGCCAGCAGCCAGCTAGGGTCCCAGTACTTC.

Remarks on this clonotype: A much larger clone sits a single nucleotide away, making a read error possible. The chain employs TRBV27 and TRBJ1-1, with D unresolved. V dropped 5 bases and J dropped 1 base, with 8 bases sitting between them. Per the germline V gene, CDR1 is MNHEY and CDR2 is SMNVEV (reference sequence). The CDR3 extends over 13 amino acids. CDR3 coding DNA: TGTGCCAGCAGTCAGGCGGCGAACACTGAAGCTTTCTTT. This translates into CASSQAANTEAFF.

The table lists this clonotype with a few counts. A junction boundary mismatches the germline segment, possibly from a read error. This chain links TRBV4-1 with TRBJ1-4; D remains ambiguous. This CDR3 spans 16 amino acids. Per the germline V gene, CDR1 is MGHRA and CDR2 is YSYEKL. CDR3 nucleotide sequence: TGCGCCAGCAGCCAAGGGACGGTGGCAACTAATGAAGAACTGTTTTTT. Translating gives CASSQGTVATNEELFF.

This clonotype was seen a few times. The chain is built from TRBV7-2 and TRBJ2-3; 10 bases map to TRBD2. The germline CDR1 and CDR2 sequences are SGHTA and FQGNSA. The length of the CDR3 is 18 residues. With V trimmed by 3 bases and J by 2 bases, 11 bases remained unmatched. In DNA form, the CDR3 reads TGTGCCAGCAGCTTCCCGGCTAGCGGGGGCCGATTCACAGATACGCAGTATTTT. Its protein is CASSFPASGGRFTDTQYF.

The chain is built from TRBV2 and TRBJ2-5; D is possibly TRBD1 or TRBD2 (5 bases each). Germline CDR1 is SNHLY and CDR2 is FYNNEI. This CDR3 has 13 residues. Trimming removed 3 bases from V and 5 bases from J, with 10 bases in between. The CDR3 sequence: CASSEFGAETQYF. The CDR3 DNA reads TGTGCCAGCAGTGAGTTCGGGGCTGAGACCCAGTACTTC.

This clonotype has only a few counts. This chain connects TRBV4-2 to TRBJ2-2; TRBD1 is a possible D gene (6 bases). Trimming stripped 0 bases from V and 0 bases from J, with 8 bases between. Per the germline V gene, CDR1 is LGHNA and CDR2 is YNFKEQ. CDR3 length equals 16 residues. CDR3 bases: TGTGCCAGCAGCCAAGATCACAGGGCGAACACCGGGGAGCTGTTTTTT. This sequence encodes CASSQDHRANTGELFF.

This clonotype appeared a few times. This chain joins TRBV5-1 and TRBJ2-1; 9 bases are a match to TRBD2. J gave up 7 bases and V 5 bases, and 10 bases lay outside the gene matches. Germline assignment: CDR1 SGHRS and CDR2 YFSETQ. CDR3 length: 15 residues. The CDR3 protein is CASSRGLAVGNEQFF. The CDR3 DNA reads TGCGCCAGCAGTCGGGGACTAGCAGTGGGGAATGAGCAGTTCTTC.

CDR3 coding DNA: TGTGCCAGCAAACCCGGACAGGGGAGGACTGAAGCTTTCTTT. Its translation: CASKPGQGRTEAFF. V usage is TRBV28 and J usage is TRBJ1-1; 9 nucleotides align to TRBD1. This CDR3 has 14 residues. Losses at the gene ends were 7 bases for V and 5 bases for J; bases not matched to a gene: 8. Germline values: CDR1 MDHEN, CDR2 SYDVKM.

The sample holds a few counts of this clonotype. The rearrangement joins TRBV4-1 to TRBJ1-4; TRBD1 matches 8 bases. The CDR3 is 19 amino acids. The V gene end was trimmed by 3 bases and the J gene end by 0 bases; junction bases not matched to a gene: 12. Germline CDR1 and CDR2: MGHRA and YSYEKL. The CDR3 DNA reads TGCGCCAGCAGCCAGCTTGCAGGGGGCCAAAGAGCAACTAATGAAAAACTGTTTTTT. It is translated as CASSQLAGGQRATNEKLFF.

This clonotype was counted only a few times. This chain connects TRBV28 to TRBJ2-7, with TRBD1 identical over 8 bases. The ends lost 5 bases at V and 5 bases at J; junction bases unmatched: 8. Per the germline V gene, CDR1 is MDHEN and CDR2 is SYDVKM. The CDR3 sequence is 14 residues long. The CDR3 is CASSPRQGRNEQYF. The CDR3 coding sequence is TGTGCCAGCAGTCCCCGACAGGGGAGGAACGAGCAGTACTTC.

The V call is TRBV6-6, the J call TRBJ1-4; D possibly corresponds to TRBD1 (6 bases). Germline-derived CDR1 and CDR2 are MNHNY and SVGAGI (reference sequence). This CDR3 contains 15 residues. Trimming shortened V by 6 bases and J by 4 bases, and 15 bases separated the two germline ends. The CDR3, as DNA: TGTGCCAGCAGACACGACAGGTCGGATAATGAAAAACTGTTTTTT. Amino acid sequence: CASRHDRSDNEKLFF.

This clonotype has a handful of counts. The V and J genes are TRBV29-1 and TRBJ2-1; D perhaps matches TRBD2 (7 bases). The J call may be incorrect, as the DNA end agrees better with TRBJ2-5. Germline values: CDR1 SQVTM, CDR2 ANQGSEA. This CDR3 is 12 amino acids long. CDR3 nucleotides: TGCAGCGTTGATTCTGGGGGGGCGACCCAGTACTTC. Translated: CSVDSGGATQYF.

This clonotype was observed a few times. The chain joins TRBV15 to TRBJ2-1, with no clear D. V was pared by 5 bases and J by 5 bases, with 7 bases between. CDR1 and CDR2 from the germline V gene are LNHNV and YYDKDF (reference sequence). The CDR3 covers 12 residues. CDR3 in amino acids: CATSLRDNEQFF. In DNA, the CDR3 is TGTGCCACCAGCCTACGGGACAATGAGCAGTTCTTC.

CDR3 in DNA: TGTGCCAGCAGCTTCAGCTACACAGATACGCAGTATTTT. As protein: CASSFSYTDTQYF. The chain joins TRBV7-3 to TRBJ2-3, with no clear D. This CDR3 contains 13 residues. Trimming cost V 3 bases and J 2 bases, with 6 bases left between them. The germline CDR1 and CDR2 sequences are SGHTA and FQGTGA.

This clonotype was counted between two and nine times. The rearrangement joins TRBV11-2 to TRBJ1-1; 7 bases are a match to TRBD1. CDR3 length: 13 amino acids. V trimming: 5 bases; J trimming: 3 bases; junction bases outside the gene matches: 3. The germline gives CDR1 SGHAT, CDR2 FQNNGV. CDR3 protein: CASSGDRYTEAFF. The DNA for the CDR3 is TGTGCCAGCAGCGGGGACAGATACACTGAAGCTTTCTTT.

This clonotype came up once. A read error may account for a junction end that differs from germline. The genes are TRBV20-1 and TRBJ2-1; D gene unclear. This CDR3 has 15 residues. Germline V gives CDR1 DFQATT, CDR2 SNEGSKA (reference sequence). The CDR3 here is CSARDPGSTLNERFF. The CDR3 DNA reads as TGCAGTGCTAGGGACCCCGGCTCGACCCTCAATGAGCGGTTCTTC.

V is TRBV4-3 and J is TRBJ1-2; D possibly corresponds to TRBD1 (6 bases). In germline, CDR1 is LGHNA, CDR2 YSLEER. The CDR3 spans 18 residues. V dropped 0 bases and J dropped 8 bases, with 25 bases sitting between them. CDR3 sequence: CASSQDSQGLKGPGGYTF. CDR3 in DNA: TGCGCCAGCAGCCAAGATTCCCAGGGGCTCAAAGGTCCGGGGGGCTACACCTTC.

This clonotype has just a few counts. CDR3 DNA: TGTGCCAGCAGCAGGGGACAGGGTAGCAATCAGCCCCAGCATTTT. Translation: CASSRGQGSNQPQHF. The chain carries TRBV11-2 and TRBJ1-5; 9 bases match TRBD1. CDR1 and CDR2 (germline): SGHAT, FQNNGV. CDR3 size: 15 residues. V lost 5 bases, J lost 0 bases, and 2 bases stayed unmatched.

The J gene is TRBJ2-5, the V gene TRBV29-1, with 10 nucleotides matching TRBD1. The CDR3 is 12 residues long. V dropped 7 bases and J dropped 9; count of bases not matched to a gene: 8. Germline CDR1 is SQVTM and CDR2 is ANQGSEA. In nucleotides, the CDR3 is TGCAGCGCGGACAGGGGGGATGAGGCCCAGTACTTC. Translated, it gives CSADRGDEAQYF. The full variable domain, rest sourced from reference TRBV29-1 and TRBJ2-5, is SAVISQKPSRDICQRGTSLTIQCQVDSQVTMMFWYRQQPGQSLTLIATANQGSEATYESGFVIDKFPISRPNLTFSTLTVSNMSPEDSSIYLCSADRGDEAQYFGPGTRLLVL.

The sample holds a few counts of this clonotype. V and J are TRBV12-3 or TRBV12-4 and TRBJ2-2; TRBD1 is a possible D gene (6 bases). This CDR3 spans 16 amino acids. Trimming took 4 bases from V and 7 from J, leaving 19 bases between them. The DNA of the CDR3 is TGTGCCAGCAGTTCAGGGGTCCCCTTTTCGCACGGGGAGCTGTTTTTT. Protein sequence: CASSSGVPFSHGELFF.

This clonotype was counted many times. CDR3 in DNA: TGTGCCAGCAGCTTGCTCCCCAGGAGCACAGATACGCAGTATTTT. It specifies CASSLLPRSTDTQYF. The chain uses TRBV5-5 and TRBJ2-3; D remains ambiguous. The V end was cut by 1 base, the J end by 0 bases, with 9 bases between. Per the germline V gene, CDR1 is SGHKS and CDR2 is YYEKEE (reference sequence). CDR3 length: 15 residues.